This T cell receptor (beta chain) was observed in a study of CD8+ T cells in alopecia areata. General observations from the study: Clonality in the scalp and expanded CD8+ clones ranked among the top 100 were significantly decreased by tofacitinib. Given one nonresponder, whether baseline CD8+ expansion relates to response remains uncertain.

This clone was seen more than once but under ten times. Its antigen is still unknown. Investigators isolated RNA and reverse transcribed it into cDNA to act as the sequencing template. Only in-frame clones appear in the TCRdb table, and some are missing; sequencing was by immunoSEQ multiplex PCR. The sample shows about 70,000 clones, roughly 28% of them seen only once. The V end lost 4 bases, the J end lost 6 bases, and 12 bases lay between the germline ends. Germline V gene sequence: CDR1 SQVTM, CDR2 ANQGSEA. The CDR3 consists of 12 residues. As to treatment: oral pan-JAK inhibitor, 5-10 mg twice daily. Obtained from alopecia areata patients were lesional scalp punch biopsies along with peripheral blood.

The V gene is TRBV29-1, the J gene TRBJ1-1; no definite D call. The TCR comes from a human donor with alopecia areata. The starting material was CD8+ T cells sorted from blood, obtained at week 4, from a patient treated with tofacitinib. CDR3 DNA sequence: TGCAGCGTTGTAGCGGGTTTCGCTGAAGCTTTCTTT. Protein: CSVVAGFAEAFF. Together with reference TRBV29-1 and TRBJ1-1, the CDR3 gives the full variable domain: SAVISQKPSRDICQRGTSLTIQCQVDSQVTMMFWYRQQPGQSLTLIATANQGSEATYESGFVIDKFPISRPNLTFSTLTVSNMSPEDSSIYLCSVVAGFAEAFFGQGTRLTVV.